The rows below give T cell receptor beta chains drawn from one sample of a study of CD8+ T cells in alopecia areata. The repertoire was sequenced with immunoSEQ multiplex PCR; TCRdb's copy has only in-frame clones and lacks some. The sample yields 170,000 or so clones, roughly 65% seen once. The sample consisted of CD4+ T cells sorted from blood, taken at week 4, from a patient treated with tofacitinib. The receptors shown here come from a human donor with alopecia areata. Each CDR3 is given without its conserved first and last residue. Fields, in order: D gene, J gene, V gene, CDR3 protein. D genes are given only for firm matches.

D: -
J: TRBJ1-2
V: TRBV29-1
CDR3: SVHSGRTGYT

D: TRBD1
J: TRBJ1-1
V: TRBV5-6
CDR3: ASSRLRDRKTEAF

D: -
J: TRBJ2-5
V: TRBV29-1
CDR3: SGLRDWEETQY

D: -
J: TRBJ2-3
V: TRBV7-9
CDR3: ASTSGPGHTDTQY

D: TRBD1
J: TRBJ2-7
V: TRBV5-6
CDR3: ASNLQGTDFIYEQY

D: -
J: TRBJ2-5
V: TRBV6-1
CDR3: ASSERGEETQY

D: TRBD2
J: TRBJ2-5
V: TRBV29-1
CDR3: SVGTSGETQY

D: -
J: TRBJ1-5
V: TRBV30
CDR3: AWSAGTGKNQPQH

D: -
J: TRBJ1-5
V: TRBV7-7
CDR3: ASSLVEGQPQH

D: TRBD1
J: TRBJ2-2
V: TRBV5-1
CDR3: ASSPMTGFGTGELF

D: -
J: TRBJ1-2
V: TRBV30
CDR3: AWSVDSLNYGYT

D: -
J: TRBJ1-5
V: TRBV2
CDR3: ASTQDRNQPQH

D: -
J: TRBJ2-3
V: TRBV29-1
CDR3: SQIGNTDTQY

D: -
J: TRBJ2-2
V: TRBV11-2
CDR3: ASSPIALQGWSTGELF

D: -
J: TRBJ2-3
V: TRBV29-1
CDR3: SVEGGRGTDTQY

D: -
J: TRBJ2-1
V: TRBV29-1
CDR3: SGNLRGEQF

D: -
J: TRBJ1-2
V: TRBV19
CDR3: ASSIDLRRYYGYT

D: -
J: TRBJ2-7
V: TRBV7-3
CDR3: ASSLEGSEAGHSYEQY

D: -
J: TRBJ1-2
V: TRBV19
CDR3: ASQGRVYGYT

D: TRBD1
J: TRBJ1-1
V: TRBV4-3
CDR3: ASSQRGLGTEAF

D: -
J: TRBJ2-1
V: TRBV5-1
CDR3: ASSPMGGHNEQF

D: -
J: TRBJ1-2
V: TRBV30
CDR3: AWKPRSLYGYT

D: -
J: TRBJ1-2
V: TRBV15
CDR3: ATSRLDGYGYT

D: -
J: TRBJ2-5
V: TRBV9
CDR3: ASSALDTQETQY

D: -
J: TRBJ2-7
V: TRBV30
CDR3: AWRVDYEQY

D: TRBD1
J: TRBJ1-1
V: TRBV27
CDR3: ASSRTGGTEAF

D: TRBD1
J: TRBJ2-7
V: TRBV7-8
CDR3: ASCPGGTGYGEQY

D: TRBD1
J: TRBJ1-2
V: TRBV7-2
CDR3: ASSLGDRSKSYT

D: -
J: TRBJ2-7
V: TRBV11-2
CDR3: ASSPGGGEKQY

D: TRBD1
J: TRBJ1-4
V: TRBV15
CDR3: ATSRGGQGEEKLF